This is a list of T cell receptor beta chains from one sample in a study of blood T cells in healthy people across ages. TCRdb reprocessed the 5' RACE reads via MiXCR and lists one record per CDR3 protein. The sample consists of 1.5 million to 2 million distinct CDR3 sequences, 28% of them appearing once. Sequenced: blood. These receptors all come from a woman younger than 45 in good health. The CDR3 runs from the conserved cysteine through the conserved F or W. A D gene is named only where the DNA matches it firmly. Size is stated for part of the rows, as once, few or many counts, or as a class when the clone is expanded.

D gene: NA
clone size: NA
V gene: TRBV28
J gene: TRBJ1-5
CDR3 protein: CASSLYRAGGGNQPQHF
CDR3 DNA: TGTGCCAGCAGTTTATATAGGGCAGGTGGTGGCAATCAGCCCCAGCATTTT

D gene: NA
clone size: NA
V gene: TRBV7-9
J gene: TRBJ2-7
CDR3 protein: CASSSVVDHNEQYF
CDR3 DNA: TGTGCCAGCAGCTCGGTGGTGGACCACAATGAGCAGTACTTC

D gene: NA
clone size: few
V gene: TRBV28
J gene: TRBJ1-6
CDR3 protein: CASSFVRGNSPLHF
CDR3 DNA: TGTGCCAGCAGTTTCGTCAGGGGTAATTCACCCCTCCACTTT

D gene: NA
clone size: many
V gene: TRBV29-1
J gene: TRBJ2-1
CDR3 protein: CSVAYPARNEQFF
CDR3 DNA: TGCAGCGTTGCCTACCCGGCCCGCAATGAGCAGTTCTTC

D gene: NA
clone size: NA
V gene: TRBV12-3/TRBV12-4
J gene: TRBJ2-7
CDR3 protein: CASTSGGREQYF
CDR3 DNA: TGTGCCAGCACCTCTGGAGGGAGGGAGCAGTACTTC

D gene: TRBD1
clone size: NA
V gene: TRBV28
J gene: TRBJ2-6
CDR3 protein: CASRGQGASGANVLTF
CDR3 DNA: TGTGCCAGCAGGGGACAGGGGGCGTCAGGGGCCAACGTCCTGACTTTC

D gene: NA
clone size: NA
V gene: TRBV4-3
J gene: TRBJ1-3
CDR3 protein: CASSPGSPGNTIYF
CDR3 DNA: TGCGCCAGCTCCCCGGGCTCCCCTGGAAACACCATATATTTT

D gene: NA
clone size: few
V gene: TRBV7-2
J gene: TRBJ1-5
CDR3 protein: CASSFVGAPLRQPQHF
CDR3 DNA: TGTGCCAGCAGCTTTGTGGGGGCGCCCCTCCGTCAGCCCCAGCATTTT

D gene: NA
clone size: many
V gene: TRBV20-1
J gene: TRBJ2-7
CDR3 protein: CSTQGDLYYEQYF
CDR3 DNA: TGCAGTACACAGGGAGACCTTTACTACGAGCAGTACTTC

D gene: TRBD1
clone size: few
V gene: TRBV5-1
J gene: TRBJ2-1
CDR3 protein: CASSAYRGQADEQFF
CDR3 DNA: TGCGCCAGCAGCGCCTACAGGGGGCAGGCGGATGAGCAGTTCTTC

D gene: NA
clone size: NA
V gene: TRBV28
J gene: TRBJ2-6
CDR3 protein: CASSFGFGARLSSGANVLTF
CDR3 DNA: TGTGCCAGCAGTTTCGGGTTCGGAGCACGGCTTAGCTCTGGGGCCAACGTCCTGACTTTC

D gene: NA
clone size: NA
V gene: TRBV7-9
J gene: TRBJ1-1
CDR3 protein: CASSLEVPKTEAFF
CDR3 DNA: TGTGCCAGCAGCTTAGAGGTTCCGAAAACTGAAGCTTTCTTT

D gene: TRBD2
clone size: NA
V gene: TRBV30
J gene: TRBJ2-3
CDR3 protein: CAWSVRLAGPDTQYF
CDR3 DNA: TGTGCCTGGAGTGTAAGGCTAGCGGGACCAGATACGCAGTATTTT

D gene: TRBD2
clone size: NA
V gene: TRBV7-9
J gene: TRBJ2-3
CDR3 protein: CASRKPGLAGEHTDTQYF
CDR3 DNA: TGTGCCAGCAGAAAGCCGGGACTAGCGGGAGAACACACAGATACGCAGTATTTT

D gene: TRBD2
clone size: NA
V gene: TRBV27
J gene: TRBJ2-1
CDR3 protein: CASSLREVAYNEQFF
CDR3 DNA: TGTGCCAGCAGTTTGCGGGAGGTCGCCTACAATGAGCAGTTCTTC

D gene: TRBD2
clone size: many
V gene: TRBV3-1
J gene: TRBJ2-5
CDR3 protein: CASQPFGGAWETQYF
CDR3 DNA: TGTGCCAGCCAACCCTTCGGGGGGGCGTGGGAGACCCAGTACTTC

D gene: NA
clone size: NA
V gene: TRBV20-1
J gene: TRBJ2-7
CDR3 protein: CSARSFGSYGQYF
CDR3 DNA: TGCAGTGCTAGATCCTTTGGGTCCTACGGGCAGTACTTC

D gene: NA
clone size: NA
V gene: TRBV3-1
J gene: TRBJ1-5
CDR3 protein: CASSQGGRAGNQPQHF
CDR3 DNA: TGTGCCAGCAGCCAAGGAGGCAGGGCAGGCAATCAGCCCCAGCATTTT

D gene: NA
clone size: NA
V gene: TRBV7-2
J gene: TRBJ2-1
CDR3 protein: CASSPDGLEQFF
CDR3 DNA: TGTGCCAGCAGCCCAGATGGACTAGAGCAGTTCTTC

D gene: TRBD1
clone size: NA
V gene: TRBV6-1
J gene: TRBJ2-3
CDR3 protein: CASLRDRGPTDTQYF
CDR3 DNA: TGTGCCAGCCTCCGGGACAGGGGGCCGACAGATACGCAGTATTTT

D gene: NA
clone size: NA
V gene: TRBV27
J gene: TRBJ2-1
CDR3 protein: CASSSRQGGWNEQFF
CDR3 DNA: TGTGCCAGCAGTTCCCGACAGGGAGGTTGGAATGAGCAGTTCTTC

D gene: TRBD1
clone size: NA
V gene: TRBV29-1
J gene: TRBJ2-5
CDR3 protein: CSGDSDRAETQYF
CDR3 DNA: TGCAGCGGGGACAGTGACCGGGCGGAGACCCAGTACTTC

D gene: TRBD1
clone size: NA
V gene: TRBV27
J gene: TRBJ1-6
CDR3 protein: CASSRPTGQSPNSPLHF
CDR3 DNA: TGTGCCAGCAGTCGTCCTACGGGACAGAGCCCTAATTCACCCCTCCACTTT

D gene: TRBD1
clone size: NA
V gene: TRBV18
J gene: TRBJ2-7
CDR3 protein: CASSSTGIYEQYF
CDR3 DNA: TGTGCCAGCTCCTCGACAGGGATCTACGAGCAGTACTTC

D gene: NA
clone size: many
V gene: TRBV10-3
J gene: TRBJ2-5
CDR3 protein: CAISDQRGKETQYF
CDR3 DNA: TGTGCCATCAGTGATCAACGGGGTAAAGAGACCCAGTACTTC

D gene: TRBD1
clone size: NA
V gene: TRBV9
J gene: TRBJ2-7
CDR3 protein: CASSAGQGMREQYF
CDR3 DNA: TGTGCCAGCAGCGCCGGACAGGGAATGAGGGAGCAGTACTTC

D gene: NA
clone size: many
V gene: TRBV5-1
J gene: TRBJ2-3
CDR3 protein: CASSLSGLSTDTQYF
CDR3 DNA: TGCGCCAGCAGCTTATCCGGGCTTAGCACAGATACGCAGTATTTT

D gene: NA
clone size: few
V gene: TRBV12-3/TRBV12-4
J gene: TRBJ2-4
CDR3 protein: CASSPHTLAKNIQYF
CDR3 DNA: TGTGCCAGCAGTCCCCACACCTTAGCCAAAAACATTCAGTACTTC

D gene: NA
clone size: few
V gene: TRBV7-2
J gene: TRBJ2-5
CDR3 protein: CASSSGQGSCQTQYF
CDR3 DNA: TGTGCCAGCAGCTCGGGCCAGGGGTCGTGTCAGACCCAGTACTTC